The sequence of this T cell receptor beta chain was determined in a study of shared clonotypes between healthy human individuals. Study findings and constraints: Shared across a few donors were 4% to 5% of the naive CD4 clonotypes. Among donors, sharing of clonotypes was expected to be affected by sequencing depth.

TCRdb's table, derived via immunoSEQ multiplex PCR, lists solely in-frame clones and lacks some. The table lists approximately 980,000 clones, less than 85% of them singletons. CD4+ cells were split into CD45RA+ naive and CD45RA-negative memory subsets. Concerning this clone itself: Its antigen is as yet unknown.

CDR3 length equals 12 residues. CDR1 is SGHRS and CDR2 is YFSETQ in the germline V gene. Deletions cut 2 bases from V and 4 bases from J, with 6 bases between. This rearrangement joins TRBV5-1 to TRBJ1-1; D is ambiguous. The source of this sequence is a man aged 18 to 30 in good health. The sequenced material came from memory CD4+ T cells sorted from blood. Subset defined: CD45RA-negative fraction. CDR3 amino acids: CASSFSGTEAFF. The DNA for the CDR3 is TGCGCCAGCAGCTTTTCGGGCACTGAAGCTTTCTTT.